A selection of T cell receptor beta chains follows, all from one sample in a study of blood T cell repertoires in COVID-19. Sequenced by immunoSEQ multiplex PCR; TCRdb stores in-frame clones only, minus some. Of fewer than 75,000 clones listed, around three quarters were seen once; the top ten hold 3% to 3.5%. Sequencing was performed on peripheral blood. These receptors were collected from a man aged 60-69 years with acute or convalescent COVID-19. CDR3s include the opening cysteine and the closing phenylalanine or tryptophan. Fields, in order: V gene, J gene, clone size, D gene, CDR3 protein, CDR3 DNA. A D gene is named only where the DNA matches it firmly. A clone size is listed for some rows: how often the clone was seen (once, few, many), or a class if it is expanded.

V gene: TRBV19
J gene: TRBJ1-4
clone size: NA
D gene: TRBD1
CDR3 protein: CASRPDRGNEKLFF
CDR3 DNA: TGTGCCAGTAGACCGGACAGGGGAAATGAAAAACTGTTTTTT

V gene: TRBV7-9
J gene: TRBJ1-1
clone size: NA
D gene: NA
CDR3 protein: CASSLTGMNTEAFF
CDR3 DNA: TGTGCCAGCAGCTTAACAGGAATGAACACTGAAGCTTTCTTT

V gene: TRBV28
J gene: TRBJ2-1
clone size: NA
D gene: TRBD2
CDR3 protein: CASSFPLAGGSTEQFF
CDR3 DNA: TGTGCCAGCAGTTTTCCACTAGCGGGGGGATCTACTGAGCAGTTCTTC

V gene: TRBV28
J gene: TRBJ1-5
clone size: NA
D gene: TRBD1
CDR3 protein: CASSRTGAQPQHF
CDR3 DNA: TGTGCCAGCAGTCGAACAGGGGCTCAGCCCCAGCATTTT

V gene: TRBV28
J gene: TRBJ1-1
clone size: NA
D gene: NA
CDR3 protein: CASSFISAGLNTEAFF
CDR3 DNA: TGTGCCAGCAGTTTTATCTCGGCAGGCCTGAACACTGAAGCTTTCTTT

V gene: TRBV6-6
J gene: TRBJ1-5
clone size: few
D gene: TRBD1
CDR3 protein: CASSKGGGGSGQPQHF
CDR3 DNA: TGTGCCAGCAGCAAAGGGGGCGGGGGGAGCGGTCAGCCCCAGCATTTT

V gene: TRBV4-1
J gene: TRBJ1-3
clone size: NA
D gene: NA
CDR3 protein: CASSQFGLGEGNTIYF
CDR3 DNA: TGCGCCAGCAGCCAATTTGGGTTAGGAGAAGGAAACACCATATATTTT

V gene: TRBV6-1
J gene: TRBJ2-5
clone size: NA
D gene: TRBD2
CDR3 protein: CASSESLAAAQETQYF
CDR3 DNA: TGTGCCAGCAGTGAATCACTAGCGGCAGCCCAAGAGACCCAGTACTTC

V gene: TRBV25-1
J gene: TRBJ1-2
clone size: NA
D gene: TRBD1
CDR3 protein: CASSDTRRGQGYGYTF
CDR3 DNA: TGTGCCAGCAGTGACACTAGACGAGGACAGGGGTATGGCTACACCTTC

V gene: TRBV7-8
J gene: TRBJ1-1
clone size: NA
D gene: NA
CDR3 protein: CASSSRSTMNTEAFF
CDR3 DNA: TGTGCCAGCAGCTCGCGGTCCACCATGAACACTGAAGCTTTCTTT

V gene: TRBV12-3/TRBV12-4
J gene: TRBJ2-7
clone size: once
D gene: NA
CDR3 protein: CASSYSRSGEQYF
CDR3 DNA: TGTGCCAGCAGTTACAGTCGTTCAGGGGAGCAGTACTTC

V gene: TRBV5-4
J gene: TRBJ1-2
clone size: NA
D gene: NA
CDR3 protein: CASSPEDSRRGYTF
CDR3 DNA: TGTGCCAGCAGCCCGGAGGACAGTCGTCGAGGCTACACCTTC

V gene: TRBV18
J gene: TRBJ2-3
clone size: NA
D gene: TRBD1
CDR3 protein: CASSPGQGADTQYF
CDR3 DNA: TGTGCCAGCTCACCGGGACAGGGGGCAGATACGCAGTATTTT

V gene: TRBV30
J gene: TRBJ1-2
clone size: few
D gene: NA
CDR3 protein: CAWSVGGSDGYTF
CDR3 DNA: TGTGCCTGGAGTGTTGGAGGGAGTGACGGCTACACCTTC

V gene: TRBV7-2
J gene: TRBJ1-6
clone size: NA
D gene: NA
CDR3 protein: CASSLDGYRASPLHF
CDR3 DNA: TGTGCCAGCAGCTTAGACGGCTACAGGGCTTCACCCCTCCACTTT

V gene: TRBV7-9
J gene: TRBJ2-5
clone size: few
D gene: TRBD2
CDR3 protein: CASSSRTSGETQYF
CDR3 DNA: TGTGCCAGCAGCTCCCGGACTAGTGGAGAGACCCAGTACTTC

V gene: TRBV12-3/TRBV12-4
J gene: TRBJ1-3
clone size: NA
D gene: NA
CDR3 protein: CASTPHSGNTIYF
CDR3 DNA: TGTGCCAGCACCCCCCATTCTGGAAACACCATATATTTT

V gene: TRBV7-9
J gene: TRBJ2-7
clone size: NA
D gene: TRBD1
CDR3 protein: CASSPGTVSSYEQYF
CDR3 DNA: TGTGCCAGCAGCCCCGGGACAGTGAGCTCCTACGAGCAGTACTTC

V gene: TRBV15
J gene: TRBJ2-1
clone size: NA
D gene: NA
CDR3 protein: CATSRIGDNEQFF
CDR3 DNA: TGTGCCACCAGCAGAATCGGGGACAATGAGCAGTTCTTC

V gene: TRBV6-5
J gene: TRBJ1-2
clone size: once
D gene: NA
CDR3 protein: CASRGSRGGYTF
CDR3 DNA: TGTGCCAGCAGAGGGAGCAGGGGTGGCTACACCTTC

V gene: TRBV7-7
J gene: TRBJ2-7
clone size: NA
D gene: TRBD1
CDR3 protein: CASSPLPGQGSDEQYF
CDR3 DNA: TGTGCCAGCAGCCCCTTACCGGGACAGGGAAGCGACGAGCAGTACTTC

V gene: TRBV27
J gene: TRBJ2-3
clone size: NA
D gene: TRBD2
CDR3 protein: CASSSPGLAGSAQYF
CDR3 DNA: TGTGCCAGCAGTTCCCCGGGACTAGCGGGTTCGGCGCAGTATTTT

V gene: TRBV2
J gene: TRBJ1-2
clone size: NA
D gene: NA
CDR3 protein: CASSEEPGAYGYTF
CDR3 DNA: TGTGCCAGCAGTGAAGAACCAGGGGCCTATGGCTACACCTTC

V gene: TRBV5-4
J gene: TRBJ1-2
clone size: once
D gene: NA
CDR3 protein: CASSLPTGGYGYTF
CDR3 DNA: TGTGCCAGCAGCTTGCCCACGGGGGGGTATGGCTACACCTTC

V gene: TRBV18
J gene: TRBJ1-6
clone size: NA
D gene: TRBD1
CDR3 protein: CASSAFSGTAYNSPLHF
CDR3 DNA: TGTGCCAGCTCAGCCTTTTCCGGGACAGCATATAATTCACCCCTCCACTTT

V gene: TRBV5-4
J gene: TRBJ2-2
clone size: NA
D gene: NA
CDR3 protein: CASSLEQQGNTGELFF
CDR3 DNA: TGTGCCAGCAGCTTGGAACAACAGGGGAACACCGGGGAGCTGTTTTTT

V gene: TRBV6-5
J gene: TRBJ1-5
clone size: NA
D gene: NA
CDR3 protein: CASRLLQGSGPQHF
CDR3 DNA: TGTGCCAGCAGACTCCTACAGGGTTCAGGGCCCCAGCATTTT